The 16 T cell receptor beta chains in this list originate from one sample, sequenced in a study of CD4 and CD8 cells across lung adenocarcinoma regions. TCRdb re-analysed the PCR reads in MiXCR, keeping a single row per CDR3 protein. The data contain 3,600 or so distinct CDR3 sequences, 64% of them seen just once; the ten biggest clones take up 15% to 20%. The sequencing input was CD8+ T cells from the margin of a lung tumor. These receptors originate from a female donor with lung adenocarcinoma. The CD4 and CD8 labels of this study may be unreliable.

This chain links TRBV10-2 with TRBJ2-5; D gene ambiguous. Germline V gene sequence: CDR1 WSHSY, CDR2 SAAADI. The CDR3 runs 14 residues. V lost 6 bases, J lost 4 bases, and 15 bases lay in between. CDR3 loop: CASSPAVTTETQYF. CDR3 bases: TGCGCCAGCAGCCCCGCCGTCACTACAGAGACCCAGTACTTC.

This clonotype is deemed large. The chain carries TRBV6-1 and TRBJ1-2, with D unresolved. The V gene's germline CDR1 is MNHNS and CDR2 SASEGT. V lost 1 base, J lost 3 bases, and 15 bases lay in between. This CDR3 has 16 amino acids. The CDR3 bases are TGTGCCAGCAGTGAAGGGAGCAGGATTTCCCACTATGGCTACACCTTC. Its protein is CASSEGSRISHYGYTF.

The V call is TRBV6-5, the J call TRBJ2-1; 7 positions match TRBD1. Germline CDR1 MNHEY, CDR2 SVGAGI. CDR3 length: 15 residues. Trimming cost V 4 bases and J 2 bases; bases outside gene matches: 5. CDR3: CASSSQGLPYNEQFF. Written as DNA, the CDR3 is TGTGCCAGCAGTTCACAGGGGCTTCCCTACAATGAGCAGTTCTTC.

This rearrangement joins TRBV15 to TRBJ1-1; no definite D call. V shed 3 bases and J shed 2 bases, with 7 bases lying between them. CDR1 is LNHNV, CDR2 YYDKDF, per germline (reference sequence). The CDR3 has 13 residues. CDR3 residues: CATSRPANTEAFF. The CDR3 DNA sequence: TGTGCCACCAGCAGGCCAGCCAACACTGAAGCTTTCTTT.

By sample share, this clonotype is large. J is TRBJ2-1 and V is TRBV12-3 or TRBV12-4, with a weak D call TRBD2 (7 bases). V shed 6 bases and J shed 7 bases, with 19 bases lying between them. This CDR3 has 15 residues. DNA of the CDR3: TGTGCCAGCAGAGGGGGGGACCCGGACGGGAATGAGCAGTTCTTC. Translation gives CASRGGDPDGNEQFF.

V gene TRBV6-1 combines with J gene TRBJ2-5, with D possibly matching TRBD2 (7 bases). The V gene's germline CDR1 is MNHNS and CDR2 SASEGT. Trimming stripped 2 bases from V and 5 bases from J, with 15 bases between. The CDR3 loop spans 15 amino acids. This CDR3 reads CASSERGGAGETQYF. Written as DNA, the CDR3 is TGTGCCAGCAGTGAAAGAGGGGGGGCGGGTGAGACCCAGTACTTC.

The chain couples TRBV6-1 to TRBJ2-5; D gene ambiguous. The J call may be faulty, since TRBJ2-7 better matches the DNA end. The length of the CDR3 is 14 residues. Germline loops: CDR1 MNHNS, CDR2 SASEGT. CDR3 loop: CASSVGMAIYEQYF. CDR3 nucleotides: TGTGCCAGCAGTGTGGGAATGGCCATCTACGAGCAGTACTTC.

The chain recombines TRBV6-5 with TRBJ2-2; no clear D gene. Germline values: CDR1 MNHEY, CDR2 SVGAGI. V was cut by 0 bases and J by 1 base, with 0 bases left in between. CDR3 length equals 13 residues. CDR3 DNA sequence: TGTGCCAGCAGTTACTCGAACACCGGGGAGCTGTTTTTT. Residues: CASSYSNTGELFF.

On this clonotype: Compared with germline, one end of the junction differs, possibly owing to a read error. V and J are TRBV6-4 and TRBJ2-3; D tentatively reads TRBD1 or TRBD2 (6 bases each). Germline CDR1 is MRHNA and CDR2 is SNTAGT. The CDR3 sequence is 16 residues long. CDR3 in amino acids: CASGAIGGGEQDTQYF. Here the CDR3 DNA reads TGTGCCAGCGGTGCGATCGGGGGCGGGGAGCAGGATACGCAGTATTTC.

This clonotype is deemed large. The chain recombines TRBV12-3 or TRBV12-4 with TRBJ2-5; D might be TRBD1 (6 bases). CDR3 length equals 16 residues. Trimming removed 6 bases at V and 4 bases at J, with 21 bases between. DNA of the CDR3: TGTGCCAGCAGACACGGTATGGGGGCTGAAGGAGAGACCCAGTACTTC. It codes for CASRHGMGAEGETQYF.

The table lists this clonotype with a few counts. The V gene is TRBV7-2, the J gene TRBJ2-1; either TRBD1 or TRBD2 may fit D (7 bases each). Germline-derived CDR1 and CDR2 are SGHTA and FQGNSA. The CDR3 extends over 16 amino acids. Trimming took off 4 bases at V and 7 bases at J, with 20 bases between the two ends. The CDR3 nucleotides are TGTGCCAGCAGCTCCGCAGGGGGGAGGGTTACAAATGAGCAGTTCTTC. Translated: CASSSAGGRVTNEQFF.

This clonotype was picked up one time. The gene calls are TRBV6-1 and TRBJ2-5; maybe TRBD2 (6 bases). Trimming removed 0 bases from V and 11 bases from J, with 25 bases in between. CDR3 length: 17 residues. CDR1 is MNHNS and CDR2 is SASEGT in the germline V gene. CDR3 loop: CASSEAGGRVRAGEQYF. The CDR3 DNA is TGTGCCAGCAGTGAAGCGGGGGGAAGGGTGCGGGCTGGGGAGCAGTACTTC.

In its sample, this clonotype ranks as large (0.1 to 1%). This chain connects TRBV7-2 to TRBJ2-4; 9 nucleotides agree with TRBD2. The germline CDR1 and CDR2 sequences are SGHTA and FQGNSA. The CDR3 length is 11 residues. The junction had 0 bases not matched to a gene; V was cut back by 8 bases and J by 7 bases. CDR3 in amino acids: CASLAGNIQYF. Here the CDR3 DNA reads TGTGCCAGCCTAGCGGGGAACATTCAGTACTTC.

The chain employs TRBV6-5 and TRBJ2-1; a weak D match, TRBD2 (6 bases). CDR1 and CDR2 (germline): MNHEY, SVGAGI. The CDR3 runs 14 residues. Trimming took off 4 bases at V and 6 bases at J, with 13 bases between the two ends. The DNA for the CDR3 is TGTGCCAGCAGTTGGGACTGGCCCGCCAATGAGCAGTTCTTC. It yields the protein CASSWDWPANEQFF.

V gene TRBV4-1 combines with J gene TRBJ2-1, with D possibly matching TRBD1 (6 bases). The CDR3 length is 15 residues. Deletions cut 2 bases from V and 3 bases from J, with 11 bases between. Germline values: CDR1 MGHRA, CDR2 YSYEKL. The CDR3 loop is CASSQLQGNYNEQFF. DNA of the CDR3: TGCGCCAGCAGCCAATTACAGGGAAACTACAATGAGCAGTTCTTC.

The chain combines TRBV10-2 with TRBJ2-3; TRBD2 agrees at 8 bases. The DNA end is more similar to TRBJ2-7, so the J call may be wrong. Per the germline V gene, CDR1 is WSHSY and CDR2 is SAAADI. This CDR3 contains 14 residues. The CDR3 sequence is CAGSGGVAKDTQYF. The CDR3 DNA is TGCGCGGGCAGCGGGGGCGTCGCTAAAGATACGCAGTACTTC.